These 24 T cell receptor beta chains were sequenced from one sample in a study of CD8 T cells in ankylosing spondylitis. General study results and limits: Typical of ankylosing spondylitis blood, it appeared, was a TCR beta motif of eight highly homologous variants.

For these receptors, no antigen is known. TCRdb passed the 5' RACE reads through MiXCR, listing each CDR3 protein once. The sample records 130,000 or so distinct CDR3 sequences, under 20% being singletons. The sample comprised blood, either unsorted or a sorted T cell fraction (not recorded which). Receptor source: a male donor with ankylosing spondylitis.

The chain employs TRBV4-3 and TRBJ2-7; possibly TRBD1 for D (6 bases). CDR1 is LGHNA and CDR2 is YSLEER in the germline V gene. The CDR3 runs 16 residues. The V and J ends lost 0 bases and 4 bases respectively, with 16 bases between them. The DNA for the CDR3 is TGCGCCAGCAGCCAAGATGGAGTTCAGGGGCGGTACGAGCAGTACTTC. Amino acids: CASSQDGVQGRYEQYF.

CDR3 nucleotide sequence: TGCGCCAGCAGCTTGGGGAGAGCGACTAATGAAAAACTGTTTTTT. Translated, it gives CASSLGRATNEKLFF. The V call is TRBV5-1, the J call TRBJ1-4, with D uncertain. Germline-derived CDR1 and CDR2 are SGHRS and YFSETQ. Deletions cut 0 bases from V and 2 bases from J, with 8 bases between. The CDR3 runs 15 residues.

Ten or more counts support this clonotype. The chain has TRBV29-1 and TRBJ2-7; D is undetermined. Germline CDR1 reads SQVTM; CDR2 reads ANQGSEA. The V end lost 2 bases, the J end lost 2 bases, and 13 bases lay between the germline ends. This CDR3 has 14 amino acids. CDR3: CSVETDLPPYEQYF. The CDR3 region has the DNA TGCAGCGTTGAAACGGACCTACCCCCCTACGAGCAGTACTTC.

This clonotype was seen a single time. V usage is TRBV3-1 and J usage is TRBJ2-7; 7 bases are shared with TRBD2. J was trimmed by 0 bases and V by 2 bases; bases with no gene match: 7. Germline CDR1 LGHDT, CDR2 YNNKEL (reference sequence). The CDR3 length is 16 residues. CDR3 nucleotides: TGTGCCAGCAGCCAATATCCTAGCGGACCCTCCTACGAGCAGTACTTC. Amino acids: CASSQYPSGPSYEQYF.

The table lists this clonotype with a few counts. The V and J genes are TRBV7-9 and TRBJ2-7; D not certain. Per the germline V gene, CDR1 is SEHNR and CDR2 is FQNEAQ (reference sequence). Trimming left V 8 bases short and J 2 bases short, with 13 bases between. The CDR3 runs to 13 residues. The CDR3, as DNA: TGTGCCAGCGTAGATTCCGTGGCCTACGAGCAGTACTTC. Residues: CASVDSVAYEQYF.

In its sample, this clonotype was seen a few times. The chain joins TRBV12-3 or TRBV12-4 to TRBJ1-5; D is perhaps TRBD1 (5 bases). The CDR3 extends over 13 amino acids. Trimming shortened V by 2 bases and J by 6 bases, and 8 bases separated the two germline ends. The CDR3 sequence: CASSLRDGQPQHF. The CDR3 DNA is TGTGCCAGCAGTTTAAGGGACGGTCAGCCCCAGCATTTT.

This clonotype was seen a few times. The chain carries TRBV11-2 and TRBJ1-1; D may be TRBD1 (5 bases). Germline V CDR1 and CDR2: SGHAT, FQNNGV. The CDR3 totals 13 residues. V lost 7 bases to trimming and J lost 0 bases, with 9 bases between them. CDR3 DNA sequence: TGTGCCAGCAAGGGACGGATGAACACTGAAGCTTTCTTT. Translation gives CASKGRMNTEAFF.

V is TRBV7-9 and J is TRBJ2-7; the D gene is possibly TRBD1 (6 bases). Germline V gene data show CDR1 as SEHNR and CDR2 as FQNEAQ (reference sequence). The CDR3 length is 15 residues. Trimming stripped 2 bases from V and 3 bases from J, with 14 bases between. The CDR3 loop reads CASSLYRAEVYEQYF. Written as DNA, the CDR3 is TGTGCCAGCAGCTTATACAGGGCCGAGGTCTACGAGCAGTACTTC. The full variable domain, rest sourced from reference TRBV7-9 and TRBJ2-7, is DTGVSQNPRHKITKRGQNVTFRCDPISEHNRLYWYRQTLGQGPEFLTYFQNEAQLEKSRLLSDRFSAERPKGSFSTLEIQRTEQGDSAMYLCASSLYRAEVYEQYFGPGTRLTVT.

The rearrangement uses TRBV20-1 and TRBJ2-1; 15 bases map to TRBD2. This CDR3 contains 17 residues. CDR1 is DFQATT and CDR2 is SNEGSKA in the germline V gene (reference sequence). V was clipped by 0 bases and J by 9 bases; unmatched bases: 9. This CDR3 reads CSARDPWTSGRGSEQFF. The CDR3 DNA reads as TGCAGTGCTAGAGATCCCTGGACTAGCGGGAGGGGATCTGAGCAGTTCTTC.

The count of this clonotype is one. The V gene is TRBV20-1, the J gene TRBJ1-5; D is uncertain. The CDR3 consists of 12 residues. Trimming removed 3 bases from V and 4 bases from J, with 7 bases in between. Looked up from germline, CDR1 is DFQATT and CDR2 is SNEGSKA (reference sequence). The chain's CDR3 is CSARVLNQPQHF. As DNA, the CDR3 is TGCAGTGCTAGGGTACTGAATCAGCCCCAGCATTTT.

The chain has TRBV3-1 and TRBJ2-5; 10 bases align to TRBD2. The CDR3 has 14 residues. The germline CDR1 and CDR2 sequences are LGHDT and YNNKEL (reference sequence). With 1 base clipped from V and 11 bases from J, the junction kept 7 bases outside the gene matches. The CDR3 reads CASSQGTSGAKQYF. For the CDR3, the DNA is TGTGCCAGCAGCCAAGGGACTAGCGGCGCAAAACAGTACTTC.

This clonotype came up a few times. The chain recombines TRBV27 with TRBJ2-7, with D unclear. CDR1 and CDR2 (germline): MNHEY, SMNVEV (reference sequence). Trimming stripped 6 bases from V and 0 bases from J, with 12 bases between. This CDR3 region has 14 residues. CDR3 region: CASRPRLSSYEQYF. DNA of the CDR3: TGTGCCAGCAGGCCTAGGCTGAGCTCCTACGAGCAGTACTTC.

This clonotype has a count of ten or more. This rearrangement joins TRBV11-1 to TRBJ1-1; 10 nucleotides line up with TRBD1. The CDR3 extends over 18 amino acids. V lost 1 base, J lost 0 bases, and 8 bases stayed unmatched. The germline CDR1 and CDR2 sequences are SGHAT and FQDESV (reference sequence). CDR3 nucleotides: TGTGCCAGCAGCTTAGTAGGGACAGGGGACTCCATGAACACTGAAGCTTTCTTT. It codes for CASSLVGTGDSMNTEAFF. The full variable domain, its missing parts supplied by reference TRBV11-1 and TRBJ1-1, is EAEVAQSPRYKITEKSQAVAFWCDPISGHATLYWYRQILGQGPELLVQFQDESVVDDSQLPKDRFSAERLKGVDSTLKIQPAELGDSAMYLCASSLVGTGDSMNTEAFFGQGTRLTVV.

This clonotype was seen at least ten times. The V gene is TRBV20-1, the J gene TRBJ2-3; 8 nucleotides align to TRBD2. V gave up 2 bases and J gave up 2 bases; unmatched junction bases: 3. CDR3 length equals 14 residues. Germline-derived CDR1 and CDR2 are DFQATT and SNEGSKA (reference sequence). As DNA, the CDR3 is TGCAGTGCTAGACGGGAGGGCCTCACAGATACGCAGTATTTT. The encoded protein is CSARREGLTDTQYF.

This clonotype was seen ten or more times. The chain is built from TRBV5-1 and TRBJ2-7; 8 bases agree with TRBD1. This CDR3 has 15 residues. Losses at the gene ends were 2 bases for V and 3 bases for J; bases not matched to a gene: 7. Looked up from germline, CDR1 is SGHRS and CDR2 is YFSETQ. In DNA, the CDR3 is TGCGCCAGCAGCTTAGGACAGGGAGGCGTCTACGAGCAGTACTTC. This translates into CASSLGQGGVYEQYF.

This clonotype was seen ten or more times. The rearrangement links TRBV15 to TRBJ2-7, with TRBD1 as a possible D gene (6 bases). V dropped 3 bases and J dropped 3 bases, with 9 bases sitting between them. This CDR3 is 13 amino acids long. The germline V gene has CDR1 LNHNV and CDR2 YYDKDF (reference sequence). The CDR3, as DNA: TGTGCCACCAGCAGTGGACAGAACTACGAGCAGTACTTC. Translating it yields CATSSGQNYEQYF.

There are a few counts of this clonotype. The J gene is TRBJ2-2, the V gene TRBV6-2 or TRBV6-3; D is uncertain. This CDR3 has 16 amino acids. With 3 bases removed from V and 0 bases from J, the gap between germline ends came to 11 bases. The germline gives CDR1 MNHEY, CDR2 SVGEGT. Written as DNA, the CDR3 is TGTGCCAGCAGTTATGTAGGGCTAGCGAACACCGGGGAGCTGTTTTTT. Protein product: CASSYVGLANTGELFF.

The CDR3 nucleotides read TGTGCCAGTACCCCGGACAGGGATTCCACCGGGGAGCTGTTTTTT. Translation gives CASTPDRDSTGELFF. The rearrangement links TRBV19 to TRBJ2-2, with 8 bases aligning to TRBD1. The CDR3 loop spans 15 amino acids. After removal of 7 bases from V and 4 bases from J, the junction contained 8 bases not matched to a gene. The germline CDR1 and CDR2 sequences are LNHDA and SQIVND (reference sequence).

A note on this clonotype: A much larger clone differs by one base, so this may be a read error. The rearrangement joins TRBV12-3 or TRBV12-4 to TRBJ2-3; tentative D call: TRBD2 (5 bases). The V gene lost 8 bases and the J gene lost 0 bases, with 18 bases spanning the gap. This CDR3 is built from 16 residues. The CDR3 DNA sequence: TGTGCCAGCGGTGACCACGTGGGCGGGAGCACAGATACGCAGTATTTT. Protein product: CASGDHVGGSTDTQYF.

CDR3 sequence: CASSLGNREEANEKLFF. CDR3 DNA: TGCGCCAGCAGCTTGGGGAACAGGGAGGAGGCTAATGAAAAACTGTTTTTT. V gene TRBV5-1 combines with J gene TRBJ1-4, with D possibly being TRBD1 (6 bases). The CDR3 runs 17 residues. Per the germline V gene, CDR1 is SGHRS and CDR2 is YFSETQ. The V end lost 0 bases, the J end lost 3 bases, and 15 bases lay between the germline ends.

This clonotype was observed many times. The chain combines TRBV5-1 with TRBJ2-1, with a tentative D call TRBD2 (6 bases). V shed 2 bases and J shed 8 bases, with 8 bases lying between them. Germline CDR1 is SGHRS and CDR2 is YFSETQ. This CDR3 spans 12 amino acids. The CDR3 loop reads CASSLPGDEQFF. CDR3 in DNA: TGCGCCAGCAGCTTACCGGGAGATGAGCAGTTCTTC. Full variable domain (rest looked up from reference TRBV5-1 and TRBJ2-1): KAGVTQTPRYLIKTRGQQVTLSCSPISGHRSVSWYQQTPGQGLQFLFEYFSETQRNKGNFPGRFSGRQFSNSRSEMNVSTLELGDSALYLCASSLPGDEQFFGPGTRLTVL.

This clonotype was recorded many times. The CDR3 bases are TGTGCCAGCAGCTTATCACTATACGAGCAGTACTTC. It specifies CASSLSLYEQYF. This sequence joins TRBV12-3 or TRBV12-4 and TRBJ2-7; no clear D gene. The CDR3 spans 12 residues. V lost 6 bases and J 4 bases, leaving 10 bases between the germline ends.

This clonotype occurred a few times. The V call is TRBV7-9, the J call TRBJ2-7; 11 bases line up with TRBD2. V was clipped by 4 bases and J by 6 bases; unmatched bases: 11. This CDR3 is built from 16 residues. Germline CDR1 reads SEHNR; CDR2 reads FQNEAQ (reference sequence). The CDR3 DNA follows: TGTGCCAGCAGCTCGGCACTAGCGGGAGCACGGGGCGAGCAGTACTTC. Its protein is CASSSALAGARGEQYF.

The genes are TRBV29-1 and TRBJ2-7, with D possibly being TRBD1 (7 bases). From germline, CDR1 is SQVTM and CDR2 ANQGSEA. The CDR3 runs to 14 residues. V dropped 2 bases and J dropped 3 bases, with 14 bases sitting between them. Written as DNA, the CDR3 is TGCAGCGTTGAAATGAGACAGGGACTCTACGAGCAGTACTTC. Translating it yields CSVEMRQGLYEQYF.